The next 2 T cell receptor beta chains were all read from a single sample in a study of T cell changes during pregnancy in multiple sclerosis (dated by TCRdb to between 2019 and 2020). The receptor library was made with the immunoSEQ multiplex PCR assay. TCRdb retrieved this table from immuneACCESS and kept in-frame rearrangements only. Not all clones are present; in checked studies, unresolved V genes account for under half, and no reason is known for the remainder. Present in this sample are about 29,000 clones, roughly 90% of which were seen just once. The ten largest clones capture about 6.3% of the sample. Sequences were derived from CD8+ T cells from peripheral blood mononuclear cells, sampled after pregnancy. Receptors were obtained from a female donor with multiple sclerosis, enrolled in a pregnancy study.

The rearrangement uses TRBV5-4 and TRBJ2-2, with 8 positions matching TRBD1. The V segment lost 4 bases and the J segment 6 bases; nucleotides outside the gene matches: 8. The CDR3 runs to 15 residues. Germline loops: CDR1 SGHNT, CDR2 YYREEE (reference sequence). CDR3 DNA sequence: TGTGCCAGCAGCGCCCCACAGGGGGTTGCCGGGGAGCTGTTTTTT. Protein: CASSAPQGVAGELFF.

The V and J genes are TRBV5-1 and TRBJ2-7; D ambiguous. V was pared by 0 bases and J by 0 bases, with 10 bases between. The CDR3 extends over 15 amino acids. Germline-derived CDR1 and CDR2 are SGHRS and YFSETQ. The CDR3 protein is CASSLEPVTSYEQYF. The CDR3 region has the DNA TGCGCCAGCAGCTTGGAACCGGTAACCTCCTACGAGCAGTACTTC.